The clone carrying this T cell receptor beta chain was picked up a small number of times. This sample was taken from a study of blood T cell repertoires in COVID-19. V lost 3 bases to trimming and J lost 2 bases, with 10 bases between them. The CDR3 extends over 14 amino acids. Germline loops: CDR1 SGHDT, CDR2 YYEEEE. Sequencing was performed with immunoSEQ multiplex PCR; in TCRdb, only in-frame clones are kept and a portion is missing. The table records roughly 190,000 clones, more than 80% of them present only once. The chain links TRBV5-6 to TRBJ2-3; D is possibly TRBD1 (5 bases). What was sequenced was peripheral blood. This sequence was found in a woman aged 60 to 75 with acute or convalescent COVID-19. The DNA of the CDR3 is TGTGCCAGCAGCTCCGGACAAGTCACAGATACGCAGTATTTT. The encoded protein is CASSSGQVTDTQYF.